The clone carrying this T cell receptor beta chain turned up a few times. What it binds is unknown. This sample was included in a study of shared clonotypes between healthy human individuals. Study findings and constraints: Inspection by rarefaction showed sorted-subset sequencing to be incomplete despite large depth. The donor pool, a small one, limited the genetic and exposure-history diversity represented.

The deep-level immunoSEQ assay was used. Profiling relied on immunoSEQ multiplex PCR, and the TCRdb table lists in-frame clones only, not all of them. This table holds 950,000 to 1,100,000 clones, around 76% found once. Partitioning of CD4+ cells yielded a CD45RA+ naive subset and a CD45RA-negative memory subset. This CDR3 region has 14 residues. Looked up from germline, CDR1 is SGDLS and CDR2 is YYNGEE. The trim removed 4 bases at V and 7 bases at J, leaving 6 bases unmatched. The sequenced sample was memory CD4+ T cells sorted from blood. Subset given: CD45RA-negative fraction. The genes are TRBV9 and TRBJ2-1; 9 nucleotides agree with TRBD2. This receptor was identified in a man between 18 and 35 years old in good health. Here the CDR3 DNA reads TGTGCCAGCAGCCGCGGGGGGGCCCAGAATGAGCAGTTCTTC. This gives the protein CASSRGGAQNEQFF.